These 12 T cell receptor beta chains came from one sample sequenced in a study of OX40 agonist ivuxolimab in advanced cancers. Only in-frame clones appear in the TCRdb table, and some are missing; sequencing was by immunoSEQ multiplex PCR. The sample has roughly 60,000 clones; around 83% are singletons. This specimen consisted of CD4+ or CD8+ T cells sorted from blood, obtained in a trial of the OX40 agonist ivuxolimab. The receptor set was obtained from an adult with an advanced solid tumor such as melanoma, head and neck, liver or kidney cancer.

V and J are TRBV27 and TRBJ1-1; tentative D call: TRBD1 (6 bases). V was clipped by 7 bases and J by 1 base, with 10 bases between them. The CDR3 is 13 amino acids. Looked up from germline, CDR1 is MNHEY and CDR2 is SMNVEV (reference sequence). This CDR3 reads CASNQQGNTEAFF. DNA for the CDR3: TGTGCCAGCAACCAACAGGGGAACACTGAAGCTTTCTTT.

The CDR3 DNA reads as TGTGCCAGTAGTATACGGGCCGGGATCGACTATAATTCACCCCTCCACTTT. Its translation: CASSIRAGIDYNSPLHF. The chain carries TRBV19 and TRBJ1-6; D gene uncertain. The V end was cut by 2 bases, the J end by 3 bases, with 14 bases between. Per the germline V gene, CDR1 is LNHDA and CDR2 is SQIVND (reference sequence). The CDR3 runs to 17 residues.

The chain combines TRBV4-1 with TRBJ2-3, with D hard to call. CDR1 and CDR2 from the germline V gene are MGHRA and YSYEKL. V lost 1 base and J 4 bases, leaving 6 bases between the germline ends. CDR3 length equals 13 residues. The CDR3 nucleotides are TGCGCCAGCAGCCAAGCGGCATCAGATACGCAGTATTTT. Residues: CASSQAASDTQYF.

CDR3 loop: CASSQDLNRGRSGANVLTF. The CDR3 DNA follows: TGCGCCAGCAGCCAAGATCTAAACAGGGGGAGGTCTGGGGCCAACGTCCTGACTTTC. The rearrangement uses TRBV4-1 and TRBJ2-6, with 8 bases matching TRBD1. Germline V CDR1 and CDR2: MGHRA, YSYEKL. The length of the CDR3 is 19 residues. V gave up 0 bases and J gave up 1 base; unmatched junction bases: 8.

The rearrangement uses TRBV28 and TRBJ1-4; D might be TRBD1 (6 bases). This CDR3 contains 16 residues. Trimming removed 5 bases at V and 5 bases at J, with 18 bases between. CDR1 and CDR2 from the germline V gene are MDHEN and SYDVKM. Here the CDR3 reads CASSKPLGARNEKLFF. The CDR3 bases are TGTGCCAGCAGTAAACCGCTGGGGGCGAGAAATGAAAAACTGTTTTTT.

CDR3 sequence reads: CASSEGVETQYF. For the CDR3, the DNA is TGTGCCAGCAGTGAGGGGGTTGAGACCCAGTACTTC. V usage is TRBV2 and J usage is TRBJ2-5; D may match TRBD1 or TRBD2 (5 bases each). Germline V lookup: CDR1 SNHLY, CDR2 FYNNEI. Trimming stripped 3 bases from V and 5 bases from J, with 7 bases between. There are 12 residues in the CDR3.

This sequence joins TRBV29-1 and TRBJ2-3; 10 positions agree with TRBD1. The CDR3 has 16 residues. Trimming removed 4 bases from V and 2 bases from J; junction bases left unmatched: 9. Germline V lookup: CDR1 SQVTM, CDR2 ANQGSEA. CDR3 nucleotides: TGCAGCGTTGGGTACGGGACAGGGGACGACACAGATACGCAGTATTTT. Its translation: CSVGYGTGDDTDTQYF.

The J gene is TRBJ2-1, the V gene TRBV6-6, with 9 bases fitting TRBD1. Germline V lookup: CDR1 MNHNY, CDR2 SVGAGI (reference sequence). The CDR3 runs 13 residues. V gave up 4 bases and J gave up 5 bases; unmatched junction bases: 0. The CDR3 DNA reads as TGTGCCAGCAGTTGGGACAGGGACAATGAGCAGTTCTTC. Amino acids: CASSWDRDNEQFF.

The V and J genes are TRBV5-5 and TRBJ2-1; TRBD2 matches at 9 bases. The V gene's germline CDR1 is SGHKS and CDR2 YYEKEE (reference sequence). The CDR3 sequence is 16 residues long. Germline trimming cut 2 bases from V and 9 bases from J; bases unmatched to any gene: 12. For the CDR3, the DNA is TGTGCCAGCAGCTTAAGGCGGGAGGGCGAGGGACGTGAGCAGTTCTTC. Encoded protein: CASSLRREGEGREQFF.

The CDR3 loop is CASSERIGVDEQYF. Here the CDR3 DNA reads TGTGCCAGCAGTGAGAGGATAGGGGTGGACGAGCAGTACTTC. The chain recombines TRBV6-1 with TRBJ2-7, with D perhaps matching TRBD1 (5 bases). There are 14 residues in the CDR3. With 3 bases removed from V and 5 bases from J, the gap between germline ends came to 14 bases. Germline V gene lookup returns CDR1 MNHNS and CDR2 SASEGT.

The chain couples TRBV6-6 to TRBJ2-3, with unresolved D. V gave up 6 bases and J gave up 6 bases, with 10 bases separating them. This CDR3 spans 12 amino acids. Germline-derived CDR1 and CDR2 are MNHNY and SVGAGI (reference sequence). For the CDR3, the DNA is TGTGCCAGCAGCCCCGTCTGGGATACGCAGTATTTT. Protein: CASSPVWDTQYF.

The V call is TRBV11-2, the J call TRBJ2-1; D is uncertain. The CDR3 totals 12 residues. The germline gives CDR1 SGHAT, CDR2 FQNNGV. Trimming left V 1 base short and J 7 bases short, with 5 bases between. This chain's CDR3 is CASSLARNEQFF. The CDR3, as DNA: TGTGCCAGCAGCTTAGCAAGGAATGAGCAGTTCTTC.